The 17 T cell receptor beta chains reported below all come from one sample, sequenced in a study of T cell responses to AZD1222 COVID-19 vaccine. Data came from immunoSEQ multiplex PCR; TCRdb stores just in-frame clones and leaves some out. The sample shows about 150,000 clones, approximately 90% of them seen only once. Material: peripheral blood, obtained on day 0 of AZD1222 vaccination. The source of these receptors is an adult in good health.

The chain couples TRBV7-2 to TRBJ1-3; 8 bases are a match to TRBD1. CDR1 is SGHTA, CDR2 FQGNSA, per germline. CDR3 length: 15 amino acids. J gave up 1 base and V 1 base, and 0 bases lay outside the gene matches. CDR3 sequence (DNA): TGTGCCAGCAGCTTAGGGACAGGGTCTGGAAACACCATATATTTT. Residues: CASSLGTGSGNTIYF.

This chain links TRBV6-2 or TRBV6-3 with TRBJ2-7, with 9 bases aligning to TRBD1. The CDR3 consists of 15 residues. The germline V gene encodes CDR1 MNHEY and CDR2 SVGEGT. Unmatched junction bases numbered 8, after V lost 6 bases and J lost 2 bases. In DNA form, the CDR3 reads TGTGCCAGCAGCCAACCCGGGACAGGGACCTACGAGCAGTACTTC. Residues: CASSQPGTGTYEQYF.

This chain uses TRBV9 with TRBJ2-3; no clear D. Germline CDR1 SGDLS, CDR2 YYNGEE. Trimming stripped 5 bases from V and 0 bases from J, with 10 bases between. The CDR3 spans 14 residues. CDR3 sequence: CASRPTHSTDTQYF. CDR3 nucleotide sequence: TGTGCCAGCAGACCGACCCATAGCACAGATACGCAGTATTTT.

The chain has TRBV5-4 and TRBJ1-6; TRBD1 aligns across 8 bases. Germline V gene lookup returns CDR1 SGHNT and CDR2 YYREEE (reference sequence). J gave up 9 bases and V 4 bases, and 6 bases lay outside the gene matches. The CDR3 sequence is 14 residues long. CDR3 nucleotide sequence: TGTGCCAGCAGCACAGACAGGGGTAGTTCACCCCTCCACTTT. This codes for CASSTDRGSSPLHF. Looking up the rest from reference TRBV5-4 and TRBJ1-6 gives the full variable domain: ETGVTQSPTHLIKTRGQQVTLRCSSQSGHNTVSWYQQALGQGPQFIFQYYREEENGRGNFPPRFSGLQFPNYSSELNVNALELDDSALYLCASSTDRGSSPLHFGNGTRLTVT.

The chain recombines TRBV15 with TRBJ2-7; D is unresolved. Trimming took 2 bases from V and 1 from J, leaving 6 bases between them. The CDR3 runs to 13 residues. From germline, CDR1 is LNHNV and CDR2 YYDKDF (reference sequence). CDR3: CATSRLQSYEQYF. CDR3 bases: TGTGCCACCAGCAGACTCCAGTCCTACGAGCAGTACTTC.

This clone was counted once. Written as DNA, the CDR3 is TGTGCCAGCAGCGCCCGCCTGGGTGGGGCGAACACTGAAGCTTTCTTT. Protein sequence: CASSARLGGANTEAFF. The chain joins TRBV7-6 to TRBJ1-1, with TRBD1 as a possible D gene (5 bases). The CDR3 runs 16 residues. Trimming pared 5 bases from V and 1 base from J, leaving 17 bases between. The germline CDR1 and CDR2 sequences are SGHVS and FNYEAQ.

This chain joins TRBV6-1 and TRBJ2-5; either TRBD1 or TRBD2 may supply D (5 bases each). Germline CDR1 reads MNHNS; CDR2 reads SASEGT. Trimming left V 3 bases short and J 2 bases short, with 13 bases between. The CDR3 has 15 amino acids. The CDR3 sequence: CASSEYGEGQETQYF. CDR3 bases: TGTGCCAGCAGTGAGTATGGCGAGGGGCAAGAGACCCAGTACTTC.

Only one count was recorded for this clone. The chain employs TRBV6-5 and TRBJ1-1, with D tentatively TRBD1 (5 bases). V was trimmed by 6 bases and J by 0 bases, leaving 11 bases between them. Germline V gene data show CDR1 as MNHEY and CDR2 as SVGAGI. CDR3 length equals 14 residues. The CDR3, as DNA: TGTGCCAGCAGCCGCGACAGACTGAACACTGAAGCTTTCTTT. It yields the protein CASSRDRLNTEAFF.

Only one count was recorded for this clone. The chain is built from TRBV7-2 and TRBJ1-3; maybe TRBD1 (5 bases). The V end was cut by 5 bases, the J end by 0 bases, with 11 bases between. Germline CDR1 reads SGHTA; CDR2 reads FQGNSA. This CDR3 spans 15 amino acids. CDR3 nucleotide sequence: TGTGCCAGCAGCCGGGACTGGGGCTCTGGAAACACCATATATTTT. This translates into CASSRDWGSGNTIYF.

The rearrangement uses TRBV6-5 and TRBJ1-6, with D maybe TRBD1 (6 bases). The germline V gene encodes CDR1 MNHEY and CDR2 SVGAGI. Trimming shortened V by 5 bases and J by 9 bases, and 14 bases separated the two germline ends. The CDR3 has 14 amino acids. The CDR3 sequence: CASSPTGNGSPLHF. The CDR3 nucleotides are TGTGCCAGCAGTCCAACAGGGAATGGTTCACCCCTCCACTTT.

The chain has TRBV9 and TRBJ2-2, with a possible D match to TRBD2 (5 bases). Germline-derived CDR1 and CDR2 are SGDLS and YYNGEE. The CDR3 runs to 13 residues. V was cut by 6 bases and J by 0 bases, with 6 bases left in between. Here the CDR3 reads CASNGANTGELFF. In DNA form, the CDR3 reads TGTGCCAGCAACGGGGCGAACACCGGGGAGCTGTTTTTT.

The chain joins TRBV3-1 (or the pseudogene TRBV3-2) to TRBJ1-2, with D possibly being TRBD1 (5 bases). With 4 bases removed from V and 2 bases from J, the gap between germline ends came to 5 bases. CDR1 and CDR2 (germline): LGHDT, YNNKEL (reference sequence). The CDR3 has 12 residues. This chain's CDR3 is CASSPGNYGYTF. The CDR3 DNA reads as TGTGCCAGCAGCCCAGGGAACTATGGCTACACCTTC.

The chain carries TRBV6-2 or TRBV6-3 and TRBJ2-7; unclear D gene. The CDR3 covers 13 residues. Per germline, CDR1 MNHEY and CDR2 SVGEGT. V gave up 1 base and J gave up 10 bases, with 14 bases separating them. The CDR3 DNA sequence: TGTGCCAGCAGTTACTACCAAAACAGTCACCAGTACTTC. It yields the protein CASSYYQNSHQYF.

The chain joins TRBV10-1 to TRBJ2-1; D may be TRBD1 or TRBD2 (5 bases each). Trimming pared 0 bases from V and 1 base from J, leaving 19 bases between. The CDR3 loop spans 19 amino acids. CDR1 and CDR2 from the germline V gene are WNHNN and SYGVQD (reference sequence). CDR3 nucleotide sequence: TGCGCCAGCAGTGAGTCTGGTGGAAAAGGGACCGATTCCTACAATGAGCAGTTCTTC. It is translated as CASSESGGKGTDSYNEQFF.

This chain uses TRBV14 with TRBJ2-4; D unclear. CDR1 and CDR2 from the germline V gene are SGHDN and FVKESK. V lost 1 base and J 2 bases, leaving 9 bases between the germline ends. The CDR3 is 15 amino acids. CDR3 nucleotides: TGTGCCAGCAGCCAAGGTTGGGGTTCCAAAAACATTCAGTACTTC. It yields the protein CASSQGWGSKNIQYF.

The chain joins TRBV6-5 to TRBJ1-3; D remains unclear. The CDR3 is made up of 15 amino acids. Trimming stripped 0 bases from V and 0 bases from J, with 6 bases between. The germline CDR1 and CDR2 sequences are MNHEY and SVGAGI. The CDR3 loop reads CASSYSTSSGNTIYF. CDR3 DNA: TGTGCCAGCAGTTACTCCACTAGCTCTGGAAACACCATATATTTT.

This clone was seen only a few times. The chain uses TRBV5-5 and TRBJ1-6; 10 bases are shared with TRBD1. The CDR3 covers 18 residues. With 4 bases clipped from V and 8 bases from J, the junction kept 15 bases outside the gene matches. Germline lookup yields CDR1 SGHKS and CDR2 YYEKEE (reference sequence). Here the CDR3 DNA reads TGTGCCAGCAGCCCCCGGACAGGGGGAAACCTCGGGGATTCACCCCTCCACTTT. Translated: CASSPRTGGNLGDSPLHF.